Detailed here is one T cell receptor beta chain. This clonotype was seen at least ten times. Its binding antigen is unknown. No base quality values were provided; no much bigger clone lies one nucleotide off. The sample's time point label, decoded: sample taken at primary tumor resection. TCR sequencing used whole RNA extracted from tumor and nontumor lung tissue, or from cryopreserved PBMC samples, without cell sorting. Samples were obtained from approximately 72 patients with early-stage, untreated non-small cell lung cancer from the lung TRACERx cohort. A patient was chosen for TCR sequencing only when enough RNA was available from at least two tumor regions. Tumor and adjacent nontumor lung specimens were reviewed by a lung pathologist before selection. The sample originates from a study of spatial heterogeneity in lung cancer (dated by TCRdb to about 2019). Regarding the study in general: Beta-chain transcripts were consistently detected in greater numbers than alpha-chain transcripts, which likely reflected higher beta-chain transcript abundance. TCR repertoire features were related to nonsynonymous mutation counts determined by whole-exome sequencing of tumor tissue. In the raw uncorrected reads, each unique combination of TCR and UMI appeared on average more than ten times. In non-small cell lung cancer, the study quantitatively compared TCR alpha and beta repertoires across several tumor regions, matched nontumor lung, and blood. Both alpha and beta chains were TCR-sequenced in samples taken at surgery, namely 220 tumor regions, roughly 64 matched nontumor lung samples and some 53 PBMC samples.

Library prep was done by 5' RACE. The instrument given in TCRdb is NextSeq 500. In the TCR library protocol, a unique molecular identifier was attached to each TCR cDNA molecule so that PCR and sequencing errors could be corrected. The authors' analysis ran thus. Decombinator tools were used for TCR identification, UMI-based error correction and CDR3 extraction. TCRs above a frequency of 2 per 1,000, corresponding to the top 1% of the tumor frequency distribution, were defined as expanded. Each repertoire was subsampled 100 times to 5,000 TCRs, after which Renyi diversity was computed with the R vegan package. To build CDR3 similarity networks, amino acid triplet string-kernel similarity was used, and CDR3s were connected when their pairwise similarity was above 0.82. Clones were called with MiXCR by TCRdb after fastp trimmed the public reads at Q25, and only in-frame beta chains were retained. Identical CDR3 proteins give one entry, which carries the most common genes and DNA. The V and J calls, along with clone size, are taken from TCRdb and not from the paper's own processing. The sample table lists 6,900 or so distinct CDR3 sequences, approximately 4% of them with a count of one. The ten largest clonotypes hold roughly 25% of the sample.

Broader findings and caveats from the paper: Confirming at a functional level the hypothesis that regional TCRs recognize regional mutations was considered to require additional single-cell paired TCR alpha and beta sequencing.

This clonotype originated in a female donor with early-stage non-small cell lung cancer. Sample: normal lung tissue next to the tumor, taken at surgery.

The nucleotide sequence reads TGTGCCAGCAGCCTGGACTCCTCCTACGAGCAGTACTTC. Its protein product is CASSLDSSYEQYF. In this chain, TRBV7-3 is recombined with TRBJ2-7; a tentative D call is TRBD2 (5 bases match). Including cysteine and phenylalanine, the CDR3 has 13 amino acids. Of all the DNA, just the CDR3 is kept, 39 bases in frame from base 1. Based on the germline V gene, the CDR1 and CDR2 sequences are SGHTA and FQGTGA. V and J lose 5 bases and 0 bases, and a span of 8 bases separates them.